This T cell receptor (beta chain) was recovered during a study of T cell responses to AZD1222 COVID-19 vaccine. This table comes from immunoSEQ multiplex PCR, and its TCRdb copy is limited to in-frame clones, with some not included. The data contain about 110,000 clones, 90% of them seen just once; the ten biggest clones take up 6.5% to 10%. Pooled samples include second doses given at about 4 or 12 weeks. In regard to this clone: Antigen unknown.

General observations from the study: None of the repertoires were sampled until the peak T cell response had passed.

The length of the CDR3 is 16 residues. Germline CDR1 is MNHEY and CDR2 is SMNVEV (reference sequence). The junction had 8 bases not matched to a gene; V was cut back by 5 bases and J by 1 base. The sample consisted of peripheral blood, taken 28 days after the second AZD1222 dose. The origin of this receptor is an adult who received the AZD1222 COVID-19 vaccine. The chain links TRBV27 to TRBJ2-3, with TRBD2 matching over 8 bases. DNA of the CDR3: TGTGCCAGCAGTACCCGGGGGGGCGGCGGCACAGATACGCAGTATTTT. Encoded protein: CASSTRGGGGTDTQYF.